These T cell receptor beta chains were read from a single sample in a study of T cells in Graves' hyperthyroidism and ophthalmopathy. TCRdb redid the calling of the multiplex PCR reads with MiXCR, one entry per CDR3 protein. The sample includes approximately 640,000 distinct CDR3 sequences, roughly 46% of them seen just once. Sequencing was done on a sample of peripheral blood or thyroid tissue (not recorded which). The receptors were sampled from an adult man with Graves' disease, either hyperthyroidism or ophthalmopathy (not recorded which). CDR3s include the opening cysteine and the closing phenylalanine or tryptophan. Fields, in order: D gene, J gene, V gene, clone size, CDR3 protein, CDR3 DNA. A D gene is named only where the DNA matches it firmly. Clone size, where shown, is once, few, many, or a class for clones that have expanded.

D: -; J: TRBJ1-2; V: TRBV19; size: once; CDR3: CASSITRGGKGRNYGYTF; DNA: TGTGCCAGTAGTATTACCCGAGGAGGGAAGGGACGTAACTATGGCTACACCTTC
D: -; J: TRBJ2-7; V: TRBV25-1; size: -; CDR3: CASSHTRDYEQYF; DNA: TGTGCCAGCAGTCATACCAGGGACTACGAGCAGTACTTC
D: -; J: TRBJ1-2; V: TRBV11-2; size: many; CDR3: CASSLEVAYGYTF; DNA: TGTGCCAGCAGCTTAGAGGTCGCGTATGGCTACACCTTC
D: -; J: TRBJ1-6; V: TRBV7-9; size: few; CDR3: CASSPVLGSYSPLHF; DNA: TGTGCCAGCAGCCCGGTTTTAGGGAGTTATTCACCCCTCCACTTT
D: TRBD1; J: TRBJ1-2; V: TRBV2; size: once; CDR3: CASRQGQDRGYTF; DNA: TGTGCCAGCAGGCAGGGACAGGATCGGGGCTACACCTTC
D: -; J: TRBJ2-7; V: TRBV29-1; size: many; CDR3: CSVEEGVASYEQYF; DNA: TGCAGCGTTGAGGAAGGGGTCGCCTCCTACGAGCAGTACTTC
D: -; J: TRBJ1-6; V: TRBV10-3; size: once; CDR3: CAISDEVRVLHF; DNA: TGTGCCATCAGTGATGAGGTCAGGGTTCTCCACTTT
D: TRBD2; J: TRBJ2-2; V: TRBV2; size: few; CDR3: CASSLRREVRTGELFF; DNA: TGTGCCAGCAGCTTAAGGCGGGAGGTCCGCACCGGGGAGCTGTTTTTT
D: TRBD1; J: TRBJ1-6; V: TRBV7-8; size: many; CDR3: CASSPGQGPSPLHF; DNA: TGTGCCAGCAGTCCCGGACAGGGCCCTTCACCCCTCCACTTT
D: -; J: TRBJ2-7; V: TRBV7-9; size: -; CDR3: CASSQDRLVYEQYF; DNA: TGTGCCAGCAGCCAAGATCGGTTGGTTTACGAGCAGTACTTC
D: -; J: TRBJ1-1; V: TRBV7-6; size: few; CDR3: CASSPNRAYTEAFF; DNA: TGTGCCAGCAGCCCCAACAGGGCGTACACTGAAGCTTTCTTT
D: TRBD1; J: TRBJ1-2; V: TRBV2; size: many; CDR3: CASSEAGTGPRDGYTF; DNA: TGTGCCAGCAGTGAAGCGGGGACAGGCCCAAGGGATGGCTACACCTTC
D: TRBD1; J: TRBJ1-4; V: TRBV12-3/TRBV12-4; size: -; CDR3: CASTLRTGGNEKLFF; DNA: TGTGCCAGCACCCTGCGCACAGGGGGTAATGAAAAACTGTTTTTT
D: TRBD1; J: TRBJ2-7; V: TRBV20-1; size: few; CDR3: CSPSGDRNEQYF; DNA: TGCAGTCCATCTGGGGACAGGAACGAGCAGTACTTC
D: TRBD1; J: TRBJ1-1; V: TRBV29-1; size: many; CDR3: CSGGTGTGANTEAFF; DNA: TGCAGCGGAGGGACAGGGACGGGCGCGAACACTGAAGCTTTCTTT
D: TRBD1; J: TRBJ1-3; V: TRBV9; size: -; CDR3: CASTTTGVGNTIYF; DNA: TGTGCCAGCACTACGACAGGGGTCGGAAACACCATATATTTT
D: -; J: TRBJ1-4; V: TRBV6-5; size: -; CDR3: CASSSNGEKLFF; DNA: TGTGCCAGCAGTTCTAACGGGGAAAAACTGTTTTTT
D: -; J: TRBJ2-2; V: TRBV5-1; size: -; CDR3: CASSSGEEGTGELFF; DNA: TGCGCCAGCAGCTCGGGGGAGGAAGGCACCGGGGAGCTGTTTTTT
D: -; J: TRBJ2-7; V: TRBV6-1; size: -; CDR3: CASSTGTSINLEQYF; DNA: TGTGCCAGCAGTACCGGGACGTCAATCAATCTCGAGCAGTACTTC
D: -; J: TRBJ1-1; V: TRBV9; size: few; CDR3: CASSVELKTEAFF; DNA: TGTGCCAGCAGCGTAGAGTTGAAAACTGAAGCTTTCTTT
D: TRBD1; J: TRBJ2-7; V: TRBV12-3/TRBV12-4; size: -; CDR3: CASRELRDRVRLIYEQYF; DNA: TGTGCCAGCAGAGAACTCCGGGACAGAGTCCGGCTGATCTACGAGCAGTACTTC
D: -; J: TRBJ2-5; V: TRBV9; size: -; CDR3: CASSHLTHQETQYF; DNA: TGTGCCAGCAGCCACTTGACACACCAAGAGACCCAGTACTTC
D: TRBD1; J: TRBJ1-2; V: TRBV6-1; size: -; CDR3: CASREDRRYGYTF; DNA: TGTGCCAGCAGAGAGGACAGGCGATATGGCTACACCTTC
D: TRBD2; J: TRBJ2-5; V: TRBV2; size: -; CDR3: CASSLSSGRWETQYF; DNA: TGTGCCAGCAGTTTATCTAGCGGGAGATGGGAGACCCAGTACTTC
D: -; J: TRBJ1-5; V: TRBV10-3; size: -; CDR3: CAISLDVGQPQHF; DNA: TGTGCCATCAGTCTAGATGTAGGTCAGCCCCAGCATTTT
D: -; J: TRBJ1-5; V: TRBV12-3/TRBV12-4; size: -; CDR3: CASSQSWQGNQPQHF; DNA: TGTGCCAGCAGTCAAAGCTGGCAGGGCAATCAGCCCCAGCATTTT
D: -; J: TRBJ1-5; V: TRBV10-3; size: -; CDR3: CAISELGNQPQHF; DNA: TGTGCCATCAGTGAATTGGGCAATCAGCCCCAGCATTTT
D: -; J: TRBJ1-1; V: TRBV25-1; size: -; CDR3: CASSGAGGIEAFF; DNA: TGTGCCAGCAGTGGGGCGGGGGGGATTGAAGCTTTCTTT
D: TRBD1; J: TRBJ1-5; V: TRBV10-3; size: -; CDR3: CAISESGQGRAQPQHF; DNA: TGTGCCATCAGTGAGTCCGGACAGGGAAGGGCTCAGCCCCAGCATTTT
D: -; J: TRBJ1-1; V: TRBV29-1; size: -; CDR3: CSVETLAQMNTEAFF; DNA: TGCAGCGTTGAGACGCTGGCTCAGATGAACACTGAAGCTTTCTTT
D: TRBD2; J: TRBJ2-7; V: TRBV29-1; size: -; CDR3: CSPTSGRRGYEQYF; DNA: TGCAGCCCAACTAGCGGGAGAAGAGGCTACGAGCAGTACTTC